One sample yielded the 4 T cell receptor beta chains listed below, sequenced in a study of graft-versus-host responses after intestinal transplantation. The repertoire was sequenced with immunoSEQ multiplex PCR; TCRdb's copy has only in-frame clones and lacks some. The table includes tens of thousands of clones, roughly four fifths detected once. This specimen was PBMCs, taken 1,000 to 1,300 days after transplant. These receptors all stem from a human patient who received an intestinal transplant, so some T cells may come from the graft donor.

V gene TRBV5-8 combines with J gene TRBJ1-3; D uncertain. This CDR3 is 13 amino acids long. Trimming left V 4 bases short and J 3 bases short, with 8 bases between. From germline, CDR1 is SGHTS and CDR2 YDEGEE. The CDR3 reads CASSLLGGNTIYF. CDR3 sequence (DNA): TGTGCCAGCAGCCTATTAGGTGGAAACACCATATATTTT.

The CDR3 spells CASSPWGGNGYTF. The CDR3 region has the DNA TGTGCCAGCAGCCCGTGGGGGGGAAATGGCTACACCTTC. The chain couples TRBV5-4 to TRBJ1-2, with D perhaps TRBD1 (5 bases). Between the trimmed V and J ends, which lost 4 bases and 6 bases, there was a span of 13 bases. Germline V CDR1 and CDR2: SGHNT, YYREEE (reference sequence). The CDR3 runs 13 residues.

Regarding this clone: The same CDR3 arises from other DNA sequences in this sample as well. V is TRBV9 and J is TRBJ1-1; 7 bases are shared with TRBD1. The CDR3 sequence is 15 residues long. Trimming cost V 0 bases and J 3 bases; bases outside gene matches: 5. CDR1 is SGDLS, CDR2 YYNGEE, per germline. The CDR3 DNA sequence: TGTGCCAGCAGCGTAGGGCGGACAGGCCACACTGAAGCTTTCTTT. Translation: CASSVGRTGHTEAFF. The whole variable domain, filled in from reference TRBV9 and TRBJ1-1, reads DSGVTQTPKHLITATGQRVTLRCSPRSGDLSVYWYQQSLDQGLQFLIQYYNGEERAKGNILERFSAQQFPDLHSELNLSSLELGDSALYFCASSVGRTGHTEAFFGQGTRLTVV.

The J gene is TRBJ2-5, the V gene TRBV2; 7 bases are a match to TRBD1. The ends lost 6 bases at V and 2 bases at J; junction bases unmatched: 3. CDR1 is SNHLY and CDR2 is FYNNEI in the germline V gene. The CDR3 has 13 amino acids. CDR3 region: CASSRQGQETQYF. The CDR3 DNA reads TGTGCCAGCAGCCGACAGGGTCAAGAGACCCAGTACTTC. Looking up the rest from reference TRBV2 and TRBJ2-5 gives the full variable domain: EPEVTQTPSHQVTQMGQEVILRCVPISNHLYFYWYRQILGQKVEFLVSFYNNEISEKSEIFDDQFSVERPDGSNFTLKIRSTKLEDSAMYFCASSRQGQETQYFGPGTRLLVL.